The source of this TCR beta chain is a study of blood T cells in healthy people across ages. Study information: About one barcoded beta molecule was captured per two T cells (by template switching).

The CDR3 spans 16 residues. Only a few counts were recorded for this clonotype. Antigen unknown. Together with a sample-barcoded 5' primer, a J-beta primer mix was included in a second PCR lasting roughly 7 to 11 cycles. The template-switch adaptor was a 5' adaptor with 12 random nucleotides. It tagged each cDNA molecule. TCRdb re-called the 5' RACE reads through MiXCR, storing one row per CDR3 protein. The table shows 700,000 or so distinct CDR3 sequences, with about a fifth occurring only once. Points from the study as a whole: Relative to aged donors, long-lived donors carried more naive CD4+ cells and displayed higher diversity. Age advanced and TCR beta diversity per million T cells fell, roughly linearly.

The source is a man between 65 and 80 years old in good health. The source material was blood. J is TRBJ2-5 and V is TRBV12-3 or TRBV12-4; 11 bases agree with TRBD2. The J call is in doubt because the DNA end fits TRBJ2-1 better. The CDR3 DNA reads TGTGCCAGCAGTCTCTTAGCGGGAGGGCCTAGCAACGAGCAGTTCTTC. Its translation is CASSLLAGGPSNEQFF.